The 14 T cell receptor beta chains below all came from one sample that was sequenced in a study of cytotoxic CD8 clonotypes in ibrutinib-treated CLL. Assay: immunoSEQ multiplex PCR; the TCRdb copy retains only in-frame clones and omits some. Of under 150,000 clones detected, approximately 90% appear once; the ten largest clones hold approximately 10%. This material consisted of PBMCs, taken after 12 months of ibrutinib treatment. The source is a human donor with chronic lymphocytic leukemia.

This clone was seen only once. V usage is TRBV7-2 and J usage is TRBJ2-1, with D uncertain. Per germline, CDR1 SGHTA and CDR2 FQGNSA. There are 16 residues in the CDR3. The V and J ends lost 6 bases and 1 base respectively, with 16 bases between them. CDR3 in amino acids: CASSSTFSSSYNEQFF. CDR3 nucleotides: TGTGCCAGCAGTAGCACGTTTAGCTCTTCCTACAATGAGCAGTTCTTC.

CDR3 sequence: CASSVISGGGTEAFF. The CDR3 DNA reads TGTGCCAGCAGCGTAATTTCTGGGGGCGGTACTGAAGCTTTCTTT. J is TRBJ1-1 and V is TRBV9, with D possibly being TRBD1 (6 bases). The length of the CDR3 is 15 residues. Germline lookup yields CDR1 SGDLS and CDR2 YYNGEE. Trimming removed 1 base from V and 5 bases from J, with 15 bases in between.

The chain links TRBV28 to TRBJ1-3; D may be TRBD1 (6 bases). V lost 5 bases, J lost 2 bases, and 16 bases lay in between. This CDR3 comprises 16 residues. In germline, CDR1 is MDHEN, CDR2 SYDVKM. CDR3 sequence: CASSTARGWAGNTIYF. The CDR3 DNA sequence: TGTGCCAGCAGTACGGCCAGGGGTTGGGCTGGAAACACCATATATTTT.

V and J are TRBV7-8 and TRBJ2-5; tentative D call: TRBD1 (6 bases). Germline loops: CDR1 SGHVS, CDR2 FQNEAQ. V was cut by 5 bases and J by 2 bases, with 15 bases left in between. This CDR3 is 15 amino acids long. The CDR3 coding sequence is TGTGCCAGCAGCCCACAGGGCGGGTATCAAGAGACCCAGTACTTC. The encoded protein is CASSPQGGYQETQYF.

This chain connects TRBV10-3 to TRBJ1-2, with D tentatively TRBD1 (5 bases). The CDR3 totals 15 residues. Trimming cost V 5 bases and J 4 bases, with 17 bases left between them. Germline V CDR1 and CDR2: ENHRY, SYGVKD. CDR3 DNA sequence: TGTGCCATCAGTCCTGGGACCCCGAACGGCTATGGCTACACCTTC. Its protein product is CAISPGTPNGYGYTF.

The V call is TRBV5-1, the J call TRBJ2-1; perhaps TRBD1 as D (6 bases). The CDR3 is made up of 15 amino acids. Germline V gene data show CDR1 as SGHRS and CDR2 as YFSETQ. Trimming stripped 0 bases from V and 9 bases from J, with 16 bases between. The CDR3 loop reads CASSLEYGQTGEQFF. The CDR3 coding sequence is TGCGCCAGCAGCTTGGAGTACGGACAGACCGGTGAGCAGTTCTTC.

The chain couples TRBV7-2 to TRBJ2-7; weak D call: TRBD1 (5 bases). Germline CDR1 SGHTA, CDR2 FQGNSA. With 2 bases removed from V and 5 bases from J, the gap between germline ends came to 7 bases. The CDR3 runs to 12 residues. CDR3 coding DNA: TGTGCCAGCAGCTTAACCAGGGACGAGCAGTACTTC. Translating gives CASSLTRDEQYF.

This clone occurred once. This chain connects TRBV4-2 to TRBJ1-5; D perhaps matches TRBD1 (6 bases). Germline lookup yields CDR1 LGHNA and CDR2 YNFKEQ. The CDR3 contains 14 residues. Trimming removed 2 bases at V and 4 bases at J, with 9 bases between. The CDR3 bases are TGTGCCAGCAGCCAATCTCAGGGGAATCAGCCCCAGCATTTT. This encodes CASSQSQGNQPQHF.

This chain joins TRBV19 and TRBJ2-5; 7 positions agree with TRBD1. Per germline, CDR1 LNHDA and CDR2 SQIVND (reference sequence). V was clipped by 8 bases and J by 1 base; unmatched bases: 7. This CDR3 comprises 14 residues. CDR3 bases: TGTGCCAGTGGGGCAGGGGGTCGCCAAGAGACCCAGTACTTC. Protein: CASGAGGRQETQYF.

J is TRBJ1-3 and V is TRBV9; no firm D call. The CDR3 runs 15 residues. The germline gives CDR1 SGDLS, CDR2 YYNGEE. V was shortened by 4 bases and J by 1 base, with 12 bases between the two germline ends. This CDR3 reads CASSNRQFSGNTIYF. In nucleotides, the CDR3 is TGTGCCAGCAGCAACCGACAATTTTCTGGAAACACCATATATTTT.

This chain uses TRBV18 with TRBJ1-2; 8 nucleotides agree with TRBD1. There are 16 residues in the CDR3. Germline V gives CDR1 KGHSH, CDR2 LQKENI. The trim removed 3 bases at V and 7 bases at J, leaving 13 bases unmatched. Here the CDR3 reads CASSPPNGQGMSGYTF. For the CDR3, the DNA is TGTGCCAGCTCACCGCCGAACGGACAGGGCATGAGTGGCTACACCTTC.

This clone was found once. The V gene is TRBV7-2, the J gene TRBJ2-5; TRBD1 matches 7 bases. The CDR3 extends over 14 amino acids. Trimming took 3 bases from V and 5 from J; bases not matched to a gene: 6. Germline V lookup: CDR1 SGHTA, CDR2 FQGNSA. The CDR3 DNA reads as TGTGCCAGCAGCTTTCCGGGACAGAAGGAGACCCAGTACTTC. Translated, it gives CASSFPGQKETQYF.

V gene TRBV11-3 combines with J gene TRBJ1-1; TRBD1 might be the D (5 bases). Germline V gives CDR1 SGHNT, CDR2 YENEEA. Trimming stripped 6 bases from V and 2 bases from J, with 16 bases between. The CDR3 loop spans 15 amino acids. CDR3 protein: CASSAAKTGNTEAFF. The CDR3 region has the DNA TGTGCCAGCAGTGCGGCAAAAACAGGAAACACTGAAGCTTTCTTT.

The chain couples TRBV5-4 to TRBJ2-3, with 11 bases fitting TRBD2. Germline V gene sequence: CDR1 SGHNT, CDR2 YYREEE (reference sequence). Unmatched junction bases numbered 9, after V lost 5 bases and J lost 4 bases. The CDR3 contains 16 residues. The CDR3 bases are TGTGCCAGCAGAGAATTACTAGCGGGAGAAGCAGATACGCAGTATTTT. Protein product: CASRELLAGEADTQYF.